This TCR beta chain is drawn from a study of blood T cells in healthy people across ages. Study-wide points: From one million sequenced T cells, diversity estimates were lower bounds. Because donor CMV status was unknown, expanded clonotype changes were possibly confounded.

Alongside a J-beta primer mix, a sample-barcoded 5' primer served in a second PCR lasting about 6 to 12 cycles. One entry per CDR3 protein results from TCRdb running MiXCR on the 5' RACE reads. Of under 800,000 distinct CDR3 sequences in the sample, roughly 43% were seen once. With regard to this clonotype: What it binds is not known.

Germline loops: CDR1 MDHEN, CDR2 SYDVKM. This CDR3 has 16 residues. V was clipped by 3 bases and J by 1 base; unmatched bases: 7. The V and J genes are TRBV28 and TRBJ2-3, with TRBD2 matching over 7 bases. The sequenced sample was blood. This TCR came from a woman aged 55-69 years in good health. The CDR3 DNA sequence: TGTGCCAGCAGTTTCCCCTTTGCGGGGGGCACAGATACGCAGTATTTT. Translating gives CASSFPFAGGTDTQYF.